This T cell receptor (beta chain) was found in a study of T cells after posttransplantation cyclophosphamide. Profiling relied on immunoSEQ multiplex PCR, and the TCRdb table lists in-frame clones only, not all of them. The sample was found to contain roughly 32,000 clones, and every one recurs. This clone was recorded many times. The CDR3 extends over 15 amino acids. Germline V gene data show CDR1 as MNHEY and CDR2 as SVGAGI. With 0 bases removed from V and 6 bases from J, the gap between germline ends came to 12 bases. The sequencing sample was made of PBMCs. This TCR was sampled from a woman aged 25 to 45 in good health and a related stem cell transplant donor. The chain has TRBV6-5 and TRBJ2-1; D might be TRBD1 (5 bases). The CDR3 DNA follows: TGTGCCAGCAGTTACTCGATAGGGGTGAGCAATGAGCAGTTCTTC. This codes for CASSYSIGVSNEQFF.